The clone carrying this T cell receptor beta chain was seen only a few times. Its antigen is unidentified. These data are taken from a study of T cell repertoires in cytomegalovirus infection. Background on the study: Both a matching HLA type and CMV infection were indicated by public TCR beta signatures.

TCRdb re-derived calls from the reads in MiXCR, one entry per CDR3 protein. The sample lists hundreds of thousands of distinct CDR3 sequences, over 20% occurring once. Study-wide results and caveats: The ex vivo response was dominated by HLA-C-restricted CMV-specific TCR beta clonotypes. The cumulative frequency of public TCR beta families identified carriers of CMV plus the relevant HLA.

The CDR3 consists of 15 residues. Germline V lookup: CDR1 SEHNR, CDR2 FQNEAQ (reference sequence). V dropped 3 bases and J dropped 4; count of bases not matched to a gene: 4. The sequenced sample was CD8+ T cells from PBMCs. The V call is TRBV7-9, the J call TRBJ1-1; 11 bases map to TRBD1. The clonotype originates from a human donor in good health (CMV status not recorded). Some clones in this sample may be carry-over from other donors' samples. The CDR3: CASSLSGTGGTEAFF. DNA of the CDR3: TGTGCCAGCAGCTTGAGCGGGACAGGGGGCACTGAAGCTTTCTTT.